This TCR beta chain came from a study of blood T cell repertoires in COVID-19. Turning to the study itself: Italy, Spain and the United States were the sources of the convalescent and acute COVID-19 samples. PBMCs, B-cell-depleted T cells, or T cells provided the cDNA or gDNA that made up the material.

V was clipped by 5 bases and J by 6 bases; unmatched bases: 2. This CDR3 is 13 amino acids long. Germline lookup yields CDR1 SNHLY and CDR2 FYNNEI. This clone turned up a few times. In the source study's methods: By means of reference gene primer amplification, nucleated cell counts were estimated. Clones were sequenced by immunoSEQ multiplex PCR, and TCRdb holds only the in-frame ones, with some missing. The V and J calls and clone size are taken from that table; D and trimming were inferred from the DNA. The sample holds some 200,000 clones; 80% to 85% are singletons and the top ten take 2% to 2.5%.

The genes are TRBV2 and TRBJ2-7; 12 bases agree with TRBD2. Material: peripheral blood. This sequence originates from a woman aged 60-75 years with acute or convalescent COVID-19. CDR3: CASSRLAGAEQYF. DNA of the CDR3: TGTGCCAGCAGTAGACTAGCGGGGGCCGAGCAGTACTTC.